A selection of T cell receptor beta chains follows, all from one sample in a study of blood T cell repertoires in COVID-19. The table came from immunoSEQ multiplex PCR; TCRdb's copy has only in-frame clones and leaves some out. The sample shows 93,000 or so clones, about 90% of them seen only once. Sequences were obtained from peripheral blood. These receptors were taken from a woman between 55 and 75 years old with acute or convalescent COVID-19. The CDR3 runs from the conserved cysteine through the conserved F or W. A D gene is named only where the DNA matches it firmly. Clone size is given for some rows only: seen once, a few or many times, or a class if the clone is expanded.

-	TRBV21-1	few	TRBJ1-1	CASSKDRVTGRTEAFF	TGTGCCAGCAGCAAGGACAGGGTGACGGGTAGGACTGAAGCTTTCTTT
TRBD2	TRBV24-1	-	TRBJ2-6	CATSDSLAGGMSGANVLTF	TGTGCCACCAGTGATTCCCTCGCGGGAGGGATGTCTGGGGCCAACGTCCTGACTTTC
TRBD1	TRBV28	-	TRBJ1-1	CASRNLHRGNTEAFF	TGTGCCAGCAGGAATCTTCACAGGGGCAACACTGAAGCTTTCTTT
-	TRBV5-4	-	TRBJ2-5	CASSSNRAFETQYF	TGTGCCAGCAGCTCCAACAGGGCGTTTGAGACCCAGTACTTC
-	TRBV28	-	TRBJ1-3	CASLEAGVGNTIYF	TGTGCCAGCCTCGAGGCAGGGGTTGGAAACACCATATATTTT
-	TRBV5-1	-	TRBJ1-1	CASMVEGRSTEAFF	TGCGCTAGCATGGTCGAGGGAAGGAGCACTGAAGCTTTCTTT
-	TRBV7-9	-	TRBJ1-1	CASSLEGAEAFF	TGTGCCAGCAGCTTAGAGGGAGCTGAAGCTTTCTTT
-	TRBV5-1	-	TRBJ2-5	CASSLGVAEYQETQYF	TGCGCCAGCAGCTTGGGGGTAGCGGAATACCAAGAGACCCAGTACTTC
-	TRBV5-4	-	TRBJ2-2	CASSLNGGTGELFF	TGTGCCAGCAGCTTGAACGGGGGCACCGGGGAGCTGTTTTTT
-	TRBV12-3/TRBV12-4	-	TRBJ1-1	CASSSLIEAFF	TGTGCCAGCAGCTCCCTTATTGAAGCTTTCTTT
TRBD2	TRBV24-1	few	TRBJ2-1	CATSDLVRGVNEQFF	TGTGCCACCAGTGATTTGGTCCGGGGGGTCAATGAGCAGTTCTTC
TRBD2	TRBV6-5	-	TRBJ2-5	CASKLLAGGETQYF	TGTGCCAGCAAACTACTAGCGGGAGGGGAGACCCAGTACTTC
TRBD1	TRBV20-1	-	TRBJ1-6	CSASSPTGDNSPLHF	TGCAGTGCTAGTTCCCCGACAGGGGATAATTCACCCCTCCACTTT
TRBD2	TRBV19	few	TRBJ2-1	CASRLGLAGGDEQFF	TGTGCCAGTAGACTCGGACTAGCGGGAGGGGATGAGCAGTTCTTC
-	TRBV4-2	-	TRBJ2-1	CASSHGTLDNEQFF	TGTGCCAGCAGCCATGGGACTCTGGACAATGAGCAGTTCTTC
TRBD1	TRBV5-1	-	TRBJ2-1	CASRLGDRDVEQFF	TGCGCCAGCCGACTTGGGGACAGGGATGTTGAGCAGTTCTTC
TRBD2	TRBV5-1	once	TRBJ2-7	CASSSPGASGHYEQYF	TGCGCCAGCAGCTCCCCGGGAGCTAGCGGACACTACGAGCAGTACTTC
TRBD1	TRBV5-1	-	TRBJ2-5	CASRLQGVQETQYF	TGCGCCAGCAGGCTACAGGGGGTCCAAGAGACCCAGTACTTC
-	TRBV6-1	few	TRBJ1-5	CASSEVTASNQPQHF	TGTGCCAGCAGTGAAGTGACAGCGAGTAATCAGCCCCAGCATTTT
TRBD2	TRBV2	-	TRBJ2-1	CASRVSGSFDNEQFF	TGTGCCAGCAGGGTTAGCGGGAGCTTCGACAATGAGCAGTTCTTC
TRBD1	TRBV7-9	-	TRBJ2-5	CASSQSTGGAVETQYF	TGTGCCAGCAGTCAGTCGACAGGGGGCGCAGTGGAGACCCAGTACTTC
TRBD2	TRBV10-3	-	TRBJ2-1	CAISESETSPYEQFF	TGTGCCATCAGTGAGTCTGAGACTAGCCCCTATGAGCAGTTCTTC
-	TRBV7-6	-	TRBJ2-2	CASSLGSLLATGELFF	TGTGCCAGCAGCTTGGGTTCCCTATTAGCCACCGGGGAGCTGTTTTTT
TRBD2	TRBV9	-	TRBJ2-5	CASSVGLAGGRGQETQYF	TGTGCCAGCAGCGTGGGTCTAGCGGGAGGACGGGGGCAAGAGACCCAGTACTTC
TRBD1	TRBV10-3	-	TRBJ1-5	CAISADRGNQPQHF	TGTGCCATCAGTGCCGACAGGGGTAATCAGCCCCAGCATTTT
TRBD2	TRBV5-1	-	TRBJ2-3	CASSSLGLAGGLTDTQYF	TGCGCCAGCAGCTCCCTCGGACTAGCGGGAGGACTCACAGATACGCAGTATTTT
-	TRBV7-2	-	TRBJ1-4	CASSGGKLFF	TGTGCCAGCAGTGGGGGGAAACTGTTTTTT
-	TRBV20-1	-	TRBJ2-3	CSASRSGADTQYF	TGCAGTGCTAGTAGGTCAGGGGCAGATACGCAGTATTTT
TRBD1	TRBV5-6	-	TRBJ1-2	CASSLESTGANYGYTF	TGTGCCAGCAGCTTGGAATCGACAGGGGCTAACTATGGCTACACCTTC
TRBD1	TRBV2	few	TRBJ1-5	CASEEDRGNQPQHF	TGTGCCAGCGAGGAGGACAGGGGCAATCAGCCCCAGCATTTT
TRBD1	TRBV28	-	TRBJ2-3	CASSLGAGGSTDTQYF	TGTGCCAGCAGTTTAGGGGCAGGGGGCAGCACAGATACGCAGTATTTT
TRBD2	TRBV11-3	-	TRBJ2-5	CASSRGLAGGRETQYF	TGTGCCAGCAGCAGGGGACTAGCGGGAGGACGAGAGACCCAGTACTTC
TRBD2	TRBV9	-	TRBJ2-2	CASSVSGGPGTGELFF	TGTGCCAGCAGCGTATCGGGAGGGCCTGGCACCGGGGAGCTGTTTTTT
TRBD2	TRBV24-1	-	TRBJ2-3	CATSNSGGSHTQYF	TGTGCCACCTCGAATAGCGGGGGTTCTCATACGCAGTATTTT
-	TRBV7-8	once	TRBJ1-5	CASSLEERGGPQHF	TGTGCCAGCAGCTTAGAGGAGCGGGGAGGGCCCCAGCATTTT
-	TRBV5-1	-	TRBJ2-3	CASSLGPLLDTQYF	TGCGCCAGCAGCTTGGGGCCTCTTCTCGATACGCAGTATTTT
-	TRBV15	-	TRBJ2-4	CATSRGGEWDKNIQYF	TGTGCCACCAGCAGAGGGGGCGAATGGGACAAAAACATTCAGTACTTC
-	TRBV2	-	TRBJ2-1	CASRDSYSYNEQFF	TGTGCCAGCAGGGACTCTTACTCCTACAATGAGCAGTTCTTC
-	TRBV5-1	-	TRBJ2-3	CASSLASSGGTDTQYF	TGCGCCAGCAGCTTGGCAAGTAGCGGAGGCACAGATACGCAGTATTTT
TRBD1	TRBV7-8	-	TRBJ1-6	CASSLADRGFNSPLHF	TGTGCCAGCAGCTTAGCTGACAGGGGGTTTAATTCACCCCTCCACTTT
-	TRBV6-5	-	TRBJ1-1	CASRRHAKGEYEAFF	TGTGCCAGCAGGAGACACGCAAAAGGGGAATATGAAGCTTTCTTT
-	TRBV6-5	once	TRBJ1-1	CASRSGGPEAFF	TGTGCCAGCAGGTCCGGCGGTCCTGAAGCTTTCTTT
TRBD2	TRBV14	-	TRBJ2-5	CASSQGGSGGETQYF	TGTGCCAGCAGCCAAGGAGGATCGGGGGGGGAGACCCAGTACTTC
TRBD2	TRBV4-2	few	TRBJ2-7	CASSQVVGRESSYEQYF	TGTGCCAGCAGCCAAGTGGTTGGGCGGGAGTCCTCCTACGAGCAGTACTTC